A selection of T cell receptor beta chains follows, all from one sample in a study of CD8 T cells in ankylosing spondylitis. TCRdb itself ran the 5' RACE reads through MiXCR, one entry per CDR3 protein. This sample carries over 600,000 distinct CDR3 sequences, about 20% of them seen once, and the ten largest clones take 19%. The material sequenced was blood, either unsorted or a sorted T cell fraction (not recorded which). The receptors here all came from a male donor with ankylosing spondylitis. CDR3s leave out the opening cysteine and the closing phenylalanine or tryptophan. Size is stated for part of the rows, as once, few or many counts, or as a class when the clone is expanded.

J: TRBJ2-7; size: NA; V: TRBV7-2; CDR3: ASSGRGFVDEQY
J: TRBJ2-5; size: many; V: TRBV11-2; CDR3: ASSLEGRQGETQY
J: TRBJ2-1; size: few; V: TRBV27; CDR3: ASTTTENEQF
J: TRBJ1-4; size: NA; V: TRBV7-9; CDR3: ASSLPGATNEKLF
J: TRBJ2-1; size: few; V: TRBV29-1; CDR3: SAPGTSGGRNEQF
J: TRBJ2-5; size: NA; V: TRBV20-1; CDR3: SAIGTSGRPETQY
J: TRBJ1-1; size: few; V: TRBV29-1; CDR3: SVEAWDRQTEAF
J: TRBJ2-5; size: many; V: TRBV28; CDR3: ASSFGPGSSYQETQY
J: TRBJ1-5; size: few; V: TRBV5-5; CDR3: ASRVQGRDQPQH
J: TRBJ2-7; size: NA; V: TRBV2; CDR3: ASSTPGPSYEQY
J: TRBJ2-1; size: NA; V: TRBV7-2; CDR3: ASSSQDRAPGNEQF
J: TRBJ2-1; size: few; V: TRBV7-8; CDR3: ASSLEAGASDEQF
J: TRBJ2-2; size: few; V: TRBV30; CDR3: AWTVGSPGELF
J: TRBJ1-2; size: NA; V: TRBV7-2; CDR3: ASSLAGYRGYT
J: TRBJ2-2; size: few; V: TRBV24-1; CDR3: ATSSASGSSSGELF
J: TRBJ2-7; size: NA; V: TRBV25-1; CDR3: ASSGGDERY
J: TRBJ1-1; size: few; V: TRBV20-1; CDR3: SARDWDEATEAF
J: TRBJ2-4; size: few; V: TRBV7-9; CDR3: ASSSRGSNQNIQY
J: TRBJ1-3; size: NA; V: TRBV12-3/TRBV12-4; CDR3: ASSIGGASGNTIY
J: TRBJ2-6; size: few; V: TRBV5-1; CDR3: ASSLGQAPHSGANVLT
J: TRBJ2-5; size: few; V: TRBV20-1; CDR3: SAKPSPRTGWQTQY
J: TRBJ2-2; size: few; V: TRBV9; CDR3: ASSLWTSGDTGELF
J: TRBJ2-2; size: NA; V: TRBV20-1; CDR3: SASIGEGTKAGELF
J: TRBJ2-7; size: few; V: TRBV13; CDR3: ASSLGPNESYEQY